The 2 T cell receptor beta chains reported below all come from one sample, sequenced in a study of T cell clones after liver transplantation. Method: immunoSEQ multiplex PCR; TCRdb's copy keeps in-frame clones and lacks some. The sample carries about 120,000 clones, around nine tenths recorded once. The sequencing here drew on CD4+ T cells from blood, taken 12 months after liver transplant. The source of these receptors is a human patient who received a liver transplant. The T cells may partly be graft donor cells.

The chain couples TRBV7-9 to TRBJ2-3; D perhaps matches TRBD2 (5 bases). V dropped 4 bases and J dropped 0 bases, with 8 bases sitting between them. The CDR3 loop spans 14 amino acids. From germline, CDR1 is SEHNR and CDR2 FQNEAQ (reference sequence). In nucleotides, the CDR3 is TGTGCCAGCAGCTGGCTAGCTAGCACAGATACGCAGTATTTT. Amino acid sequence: CASSWLASTDTQYF.

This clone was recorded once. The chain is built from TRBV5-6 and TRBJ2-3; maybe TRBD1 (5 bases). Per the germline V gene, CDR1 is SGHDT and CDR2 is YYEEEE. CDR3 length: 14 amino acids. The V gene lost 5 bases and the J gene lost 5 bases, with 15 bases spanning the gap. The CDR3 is CASRSPSGIDTQYF. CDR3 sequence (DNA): TGTGCCAGCAGGTCCCCCTCAGGGATAGATACGCAGTATTTT.